These T cell receptor beta chains were read from a single sample in a study of T cell repertoires in cytomegalovirus infection. MiXCR, applied by TCRdb to the reads, yields one record per CDR3 protein. The table includes 43,000 or so distinct CDR3 sequences, roughly 19% detected once. Their recognized antigens are unknown. The material was CD8+ T cells from cultured PBMCs, obtained from culture after CMV antigen stimulation. The receptors were gathered from a human donor in good health (CMV status not recorded). Some clones in this sample may be carry-over from other donors' samples. Both conserved end residues are part of each CDR3. D genes are given only for firm matches. Only some rows state a clone size, as once, few, many or a class for expanded clones.

D gene	V gene	J gene	clone size	CDR3 DNA	CDR3 protein
-	TRBV28	TRBJ1-4	few	TGTGCCAGCATCCAGAACGGGGTGTCCAAAAAACTGTTTTTT	CASIQNGVSKKLFF
TRBD1	TRBV9	TRBJ1-1	-	TGTGCCAGCAACAGGGGGTTATGGAAGAACACTGAAGCTTTCTTT	CASNRGLWKNTEAFF
TRBD1	TRBV7-3	TRBJ2-1	many	TGTGCCAGCAGCCCGACAGGGGTTGCAACTGAGCAGTTCTTC	CASSPTGVATEQFF
-	TRBV6-5	TRBJ1-2	many	TGTGCCAGTACCGGGGGGAACTATGGCTACACCTTC	CASTGGNYGYTF
TRBD1	TRBV5-4	TRBJ2-1	-	TGTGCCAGCAGCTACCGGGACAGGGGGAACAATGAGCAGTTCTTC	CASSYRDRGNNEQFF
-	TRBV12-3/TRBV12-4	TRBJ2-5	few	TGTGCCAGCAGGGGGGCTATGGAGACCCAGTACTTC	CASRGAMETQYF
TRBD1	TRBV10-2	TRBJ2-7	-	TGCGCCGGCGGAGACAGGGGGCTTGCCGAGCAGTACTTC	CAGGDRGLAEQYF
-	TRBV18	TRBJ2-6	many	TGTGCCAGCTCAGGAACAGGGCCCTCTGGGGCCAACGTCCTGACTTTC	CASSGTGPSGANVLTF
-	TRBV27	TRBJ2-1	few	TGTGCCAGCAGTTTATTGGCTGCGAGCTCCTACAATGAGCAGTTCTTC	CASSLLAASSYNEQFF
-	TRBV6-2/TRBV6-3	TRBJ1-5	many	TGTGCCAGCAGCCCACGGGGAAGCAATCAGCCCCAGCATTTT	CASSPRGSNQPQHF
-	TRBV28	TRBJ2-7	few	TGTGCCAGCACCCCCACAGGGAGCGAGCAGTACTTC	CASTPTGSEQYF
TRBD1	TRBV7-6	TRBJ2-3	many	TGTGCCAGCAGCTCGGGACAGCGACTGGGGGATACGCAGTATTTT	CASSSGQRLGDTQYF
-	TRBV6-6	TRBJ2-5	many	TGTGCCAGCAGTTACGGGGGATGGACAGAGACCCAGTACTTC	CASSYGGWTETQYF
-	TRBV7-2	TRBJ1-5	many	TGTGCCAGCAGCTTAGACGGGCAGGCCAATCAGCCCCAGCATTTT	CASSLDGQANQPQHF
-	TRBV6-6	TRBJ2-7	-	TGTGCCAGCACTTTGACAGCAGCAATTAACGAGCAGTACTTC	CASTLTAAINEQYF